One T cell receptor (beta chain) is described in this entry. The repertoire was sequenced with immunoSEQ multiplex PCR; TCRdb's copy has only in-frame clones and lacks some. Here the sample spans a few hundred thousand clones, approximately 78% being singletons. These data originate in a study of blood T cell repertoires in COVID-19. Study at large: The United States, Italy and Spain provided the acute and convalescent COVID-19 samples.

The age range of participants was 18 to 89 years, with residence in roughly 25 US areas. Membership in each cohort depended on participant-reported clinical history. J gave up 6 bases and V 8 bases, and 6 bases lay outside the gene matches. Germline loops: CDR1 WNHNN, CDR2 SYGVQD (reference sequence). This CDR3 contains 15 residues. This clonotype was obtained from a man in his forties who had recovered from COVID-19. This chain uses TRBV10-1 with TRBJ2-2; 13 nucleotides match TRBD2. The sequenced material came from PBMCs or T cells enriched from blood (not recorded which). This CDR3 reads CASAWTSGGSGELFF. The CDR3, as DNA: TGCGCCAGCGCTTGGACTAGCGGGGGCTCCGGGGAGCTGTTTTTT.